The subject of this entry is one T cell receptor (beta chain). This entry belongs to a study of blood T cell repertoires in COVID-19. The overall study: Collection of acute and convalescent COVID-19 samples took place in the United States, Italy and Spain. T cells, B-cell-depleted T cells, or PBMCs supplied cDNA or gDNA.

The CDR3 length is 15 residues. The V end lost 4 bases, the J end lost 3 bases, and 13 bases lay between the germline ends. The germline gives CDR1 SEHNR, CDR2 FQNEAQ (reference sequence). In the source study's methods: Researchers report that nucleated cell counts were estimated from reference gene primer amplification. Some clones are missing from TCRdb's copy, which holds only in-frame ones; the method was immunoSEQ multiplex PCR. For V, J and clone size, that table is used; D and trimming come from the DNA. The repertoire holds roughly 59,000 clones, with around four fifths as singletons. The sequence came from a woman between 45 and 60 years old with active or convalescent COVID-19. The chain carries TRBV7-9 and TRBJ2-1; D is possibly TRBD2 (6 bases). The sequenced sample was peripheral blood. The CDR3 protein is CASSYPSAGYNEQFF. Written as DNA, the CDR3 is TGTGCCAGCAGCTACCCCTCAGCGGGCTACAATGAGCAGTTCTTC.